Below, one TCR beta chain is given with its context. The germline gives CDR1 SGHAT, CDR2 FQDESV (reference sequence). J lost 5 bases, V lost 1 base, and 4 bases had no gene match. This CDR3 comprises 14 residues. These data are taken from a study of T-cell reconstitution after alpha-beta-depleted transplantation in children. Preparation of the TCRbeta library was carried out with unique molecular identifiers. MiXCR, run by TCRdb on the PCR reads, gives a single entry per CDR3 protein. The repertoire holds about 540,000 distinct CDR3 sequences, about 18% seen once, with 3.3% in the top ten. This clonotype originated in a human donor who donated a stem cell graft to a child with acute lymphoblastic leukemia. V gene TRBV11-1 combines with J gene TRBJ2-7, with 8 bases that match TRBD2. The starting material was PBMCs from the stem cell graft donor, obtained from the stem cell graft. The CDR3 nucleotides are TGTGCCAGCAGCTTAGTTAGCGGGAACGACGAGCAGTACTTC. This encodes CASSLVSGNDEQYF.